This TCR beta chain stems from a study of technical replicates of blood from a handful of donors. The table came from immunoSEQ multiplex PCR; TCRdb's copy has only in-frame clones and leaves some out. The sample records roughly 76,000 clones, 85% to 95% being singletons. The CDR3 sequence is 16 residues long. V dropped 4 bases and J dropped 0; count of bases not matched to a gene: 8. Germline V gene lookup returns CDR1 SGHNT and CDR2 YYREEE (reference sequence). This sequence originates from a human donor in good health. The V call is TRBV5-4, the J call TRBJ2-3; 7 positions agree with TRBD1. Sequencing input: T cells isolated from PBMCs. The CDR3 nucleotides are TGTGCCAGCAGCGGGAATCGACAGGGAAGCACAGATACGCAGTATTTT. This encodes CASSGNRQGSTDTQYF.